The sequence of this TCR beta chain was determined in a study of chemoradiotherapy in HPV16-positive cancers. Study-wide context: A couple of HPV16-positive patients' cells yielded candidate HPV-specific clones and common motifs.

The V gene end was trimmed by 4 bases and the J gene end by 4 bases; junction bases not matched to a gene: 7. Germline assignment: CDR1 SSHAT and CDR2 FNYEAQ (reference sequence). The CDR3 covers 15 residues. Details on this clone: The antigen is undetermined.

Findings and caveats of the study: Only a couple of HPV16-positive patients supplied the functional HPV-specificity definition.

Generated by immunoSEQ multiplex PCR, the TCRdb table keeps only in-frame clones and is missing some. Of roughly 25,000 clones in the sample, 94% were seen once. The clonotype comes from a human donor with HPV-associated anogenital cancer. This specimen was collected from a patient who underwent chemoradiotherapy. This chain uses TRBV7-7 with TRBJ2-1; 7 bases line up with TRBD1. This CDR3 is CASSYRQGTYNEQFF. The CDR3, as DNA: TGTGCCAGCAGCTATCGACAGGGCACGTACAATGAGCAGTTCTTC.